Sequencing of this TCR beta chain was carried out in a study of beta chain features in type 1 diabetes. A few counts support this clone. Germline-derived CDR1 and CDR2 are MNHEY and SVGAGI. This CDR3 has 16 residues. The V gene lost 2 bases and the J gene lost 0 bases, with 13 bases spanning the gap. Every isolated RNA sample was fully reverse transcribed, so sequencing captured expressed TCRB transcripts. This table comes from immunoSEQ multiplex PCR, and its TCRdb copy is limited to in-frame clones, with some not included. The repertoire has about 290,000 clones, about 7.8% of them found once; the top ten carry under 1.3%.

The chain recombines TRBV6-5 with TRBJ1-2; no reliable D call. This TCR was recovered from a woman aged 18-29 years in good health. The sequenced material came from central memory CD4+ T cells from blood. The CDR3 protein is CASSYSGRRANYGYTF. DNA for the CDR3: TGTGCCAGCAGTTACAGTGGACGCCGAGCTAACTATGGCTACACCTTC.